Sequencing of this T cell receptor (beta chain) was carried out in a study of shared clonotypes between healthy human individuals. In the case of this clone: Its antigen is not known.

Study-wide results and caveats: Rarefaction showed that sequencing of sorted subsets was incomplete (despite large depth). Relative to memory subsets, naive subsets generally showed larger estimated richness.

The CDR3 spans 15 residues. Donors comprised only Caucasian adults living in Nashville, Tennessee. Sequencing was performed with immunoSEQ multiplex PCR; in TCRdb, only in-frame clones are kept and a portion is missing. Here the sample spans 2.3 million or so clones, more than 80% being singletons. The clonotype was recovered from a man between 18 and 35 years old in good health. Some clones in this sample may be carry-over from other donors' samples. This chain links TRBV21-1 with TRBJ1-5. TRBV21-1 constitutes a pseudogene. Sequencing input: naive CD4+ T cells from PBMCs. Subset given: CD45RA+ positively selected. The CDR3 region has the DNA TGTGCCAGCACCCCAAAGGACTTTTTCAATCAGCCCCAGCATTTT. As protein: CASTPKDFFNQPQHF.